These 8 T cell receptor beta chains share one sample of origin, sequenced in a study of blood T cell repertoires in COVID-19. TCRdb's table, derived via immunoSEQ multiplex PCR, lists solely in-frame clones and lacks some. The table shows roughly 71,000 clones, with over 75% occurring only once. The source material was peripheral blood. These receptors all stem from a man between 45 and 60 years old with acute or convalescent COVID-19.

This chain uses TRBV7-2 with TRBJ2-7, with D possibly TRBD2 on 5 matching bases. Trimming left V 5 bases short and J 0 bases short, with 14 bases between. CDR3 length: 15 residues. Germline V gives CDR1 SGHTA, CDR2 FQGNSA. CDR3 DNA sequence: TGTGCCAGCAGCGTGAGGGCGGGCGCCTCCTACGAGCAGTACTTC. Translating gives CASSVRAGASYEQYF.

The CDR3 loop is CASSLAPLEGSGANVLTF. As DNA, the CDR3 is TGCGCCAGCAGCTTGGCCCCGTTGGAGGGTTCGGGGGCCAACGTCCTGACTTTC. This chain joins TRBV5-1 and TRBJ2-6; the D gene is possibly TRBD2 (6 bases). Per the germline V gene, CDR1 is SGHRS and CDR2 is YFSETQ. V lost 0 bases to trimming and J lost 4 bases, with 17 bases between them. This CDR3 is 18 amino acids long.

Here the CDR3 DNA reads TGTGCCAGCTCAATAATAACCTACAATGAGCAGTTCTTC. Its translation is CASSIITYNEQFF. J is TRBJ2-1 and V is TRBV18; no clear D. Trimming pared 5 bases from V and 2 bases from J, leaving 7 bases between. This CDR3 comprises 13 residues. The germline V gene encodes CDR1 KGHSH and CDR2 LQKENI.

The CDR3 DNA is TGTGCCAGCAGCCAAGATCGGTCGGTGGAAAAACTGTTTTTT. Translated, it gives CASSQDRSVEKLFF. The chain has TRBV3-1 (or the pseudogene TRBV3-2) and TRBJ1-4; the D is unclear. Germline lookup yields CDR1 LGHDT and CDR2 YNNKEL (reference sequence). There are 14 residues in the CDR3. Trimming took off 0 bases at V and 8 bases at J, with 10 bases between the two ends.

The chain employs TRBV27 and TRBJ2-1, with 8 bases lining up with TRBD1. V shed 7 bases and J 8 bases; nucleotides not matched to a gene: 10. Looked up from germline, CDR1 is MNHEY and CDR2 is SMNVEV (reference sequence). The CDR3 consists of 14 residues. In DNA, the CDR3 is TGTGCCAGCAAAACTTCCCAGGGGGCATATGAGCAGTTCTTC. Protein: CASKTSQGAYEQFF.

The rearrangement links TRBV2 to TRBJ1-1; the D gene is possibly TRBD1 (5 bases). Trimming cost V 5 bases and J 5 bases, with 18 bases left between them. This CDR3 region has 15 residues. CDR1 is SNHLY and CDR2 is FYNNEI in the germline V gene. CDR3 loop: CASSPFGGQRTEAFF. The CDR3 DNA follows: TGTGCCAGCAGTCCCTTCGGGGGTCAGAGGACTGAAGCTTTCTTT.

The chain employs TRBV7-2 and TRBJ2-3, with 8 bases that match TRBD2. J lost 5 bases, V lost 3 bases, and 7 bases had no gene match. Germline loops: CDR1 SGHTA, CDR2 FQGNSA. The CDR3 extends over 15 amino acids. The CDR3 DNA sequence: TGTGCCAGCAGCTTTTCAGTAGCGGGGCTAGATACGCAGTATTTT. Translated: CASSFSVAGLDTQYF.

V usage is TRBV11-2 and J usage is TRBJ2-5; D perhaps matches TRBD2 (5 bases). Germline lookup yields CDR1 SGHAT and CDR2 FQNNGV. Trimming removed 1 base from V and 2 bases from J, with 11 bases in between. The CDR3 spans 15 residues. The CDR3 DNA reads TGTGCCAGCAGCTTAGTAACGGGAAAACAAGAGACCCAGTACTTC. It encodes CASSLVTGKQETQYF. The variable domain in full, with the rest retrieved from reference TRBV11-2 and TRBJ2-5, is EAGVAQSPRYKIIEKRQSVAFWCNPISGHATLYWYQQILGQGPKLLIQFQNNGVVDDSQLPKDRFSAERLKGVDSTLKIQPAKLEDSAVYLCASSLVTGKQETQYFGPGTRLLVL.